In its sample, the clone carrying this T cell receptor beta chain was seen many times. Its antigen is unidentified. These data are taken from a study of CD8 T cells in ankylosing spondylitis. Overall study findings and caveats: Significant enrichment of disease-linked clones was reported in matched ankylosing spondylitis synovial fluid. Roughly eight highly homologous variants formed a TCR beta motif that appeared characteristic of ankylosing spondylitis blood. Reactive arthritis synovial fluid and blood were previously reported to contain some motif variants.

5'-RACE, quantitative and with molecular barcodes, yielded the TCR beta libraries. TCRdb called the 5' RACE reads again in MiXCR, with one record for every CDR3 protein. The sample holds 300,000 to 400,000 distinct CDR3 sequences; about 9.9% are singletons and the top ten take roughly 9.1%. Germline CDR1 reads SGHTA; CDR2 reads FQGNSA. This CDR3 is built from 15 residues. V was shortened by 3 bases and J by 3 bases, with 14 bases between the two germline ends. The sequenced sample was blood, either unsorted or a sorted T cell fraction (not recorded which). The clonotype was recovered from a female donor with ankylosing spondylitis or in good health (not recorded which). The chain carries TRBV7-2 and TRBJ1-2; perhaps TRBD1 as D (5 bases). The CDR3 sequence is CASSLGLLMDYGYTF. In DNA form, the CDR3 reads TGTGCCAGCAGCTTGGGGCTCCTAATGGACTATGGCTACACCTTC.